Listed here are 11 T cell receptor beta chains from one sample, sequenced in a study of T cell responses to AZD1222 COVID-19 vaccine. Assay used: immunoSEQ multiplex PCR; TCRdb lists only in-frame clones, some missing. The sample has about 140,000 clones, 85% to 95% seen once; the top ten hold more than 1.1%. Source: peripheral blood, taken on day 0 of AZD1222 vaccination. The receptor source for this set is an adult in good health.

The chain has TRBV3-1 (or the pseudogene TRBV3-2) and TRBJ1-1; a possible D gene is TRBD1 (6 bases). Trimming took 4 bases from V and 0 from J, leaving 12 bases between them. Germline lookup yields CDR1 LGHDT and CDR2 YNNKEL (reference sequence). This CDR3 region has 15 residues. The CDR3 sequence is CASSPTGTLNTEAFF. CDR3 coding DNA: TGTGCCAGCAGCCCTACTGGGACATTGAACACTGAAGCTTTCTTT.

This sequence joins TRBV19 and TRBJ1-2; weak D call: TRBD1 (5 bases). Trimming took off 1 base at V and 7 bases at J, with 19 bases between the two ends. The CDR3 runs to 16 residues. Germline assignment: CDR1 LNHDA and CDR2 SQIVND (reference sequence). The CDR3 DNA follows: TGTGCCAGTAGTATAGGAACAGGCCCGAGTCGGAGTGGCTACACCTTC. It translates to CASSIGTGPSRSGYTF. The full variable domain, in which reference TRBV19 and TRBJ1-2 provide the parts outside the CDR3, is DGGITQSPKYLFRKEGQNVTLSCEQNLNHDAMYWYRQDPGQGLRLIYYSQIVNDFQKGDIAEGYSVSREKKESFPLTVTSAQKNPTAFYLCASSIGTGPSRSGYTFGSGTRLTVV.

This clone appeared a few times. The chain uses TRBV15 and TRBJ2-1; D ambiguous. With 3 bases removed from V and 5 bases from J, the gap between germline ends came to 8 bases. Looked up from germline, CDR1 is LNHNV and CDR2 is YYDKDF (reference sequence). The CDR3 is 13 amino acids. CDR3 in DNA: TGTGCCACCAGCAGGGGCCAGAACAATGAGCAGTTCTTC. Protein sequence: CATSRGQNNEQFF. The whole variable domain, remainder taken from reference TRBV15 and TRBJ2-1, is DAMVIQNPRYQVTQFGKPVTLSCSQTLNHNVMYWYQQKSSQAPKLLFHYYDKDFNNEADTPDNFQSRRPNTSFCFLDIRSPGLGDTAMYLCATSRGQNNEQFFGPGTRLTVL.

The rearrangement links TRBV7-9 to TRBJ1-1; D might be TRBD1 (6 bases). Trimming cost V 5 bases and J 1 base, with 26 bases left between them. There are 19 residues in the CDR3. Germline V gene lookup returns CDR1 SEHNR and CDR2 FQNEAQ (reference sequence). The CDR3 coding sequence is TGTGCCAGCAGCCCGCCCCAGGGGCAGTTCACATCAGAGAACACTGAAGCTTTCTTT. As protein: CASSPPQGQFTSENTEAFF.

The gene calls are TRBV5-8 and TRBJ1-4; no reliable D call. Trimming cost V 6 bases and J 8 bases, with 11 bases left between them. Germline CDR1 and CDR2: SGHTS and YDEGEE. The CDR3 consists of 12 residues. The CDR3 DNA follows: TGTGCCAGCAACCTCGGACGGGAAAAACTGTTTTTT. Protein: CASNLGREKLFF.

The chain employs TRBV10-1 and TRBJ2-7; D is unresolved. Trimming removed 3 bases at V and 2 bases at J, with 5 bases between. Germline values: CDR1 WNHNN, CDR2 SYGVQD (reference sequence). This CDR3 is 12 amino acids long. CDR3 coding DNA: TGCGCCAGCAGTGACGGTACCTACGAGCAGTACTTC. Amino acid sequence: CASSDGTYEQYF.

The J gene is TRBJ2-3, the V gene TRBV6-4; D perhaps matches TRBD2 (6 bases). The V end was cut by 3 bases, the J end by 7 bases, with 17 bases between. Germline CDR1 reads MRHNA; CDR2 reads SNTAGT. The CDR3 has 15 residues. CDR3 sequence: CASSEGSGKYYTQYF. In nucleotides, the CDR3 is TGTGCCAGCAGTGAGGGTAGCGGAAAATATTATACGCAGTATTTT.

This sequence joins TRBV7-9 and TRBJ1-2; D is unclear. Germline loops: CDR1 SEHNR, CDR2 FQNEAQ (reference sequence). V was trimmed by 3 bases and J by 6 bases, leaving 8 bases between them. CDR3 size: 12 residues. The CDR3 region has the DNA TGTGCCAGCAGCTTCCCCGGGCATGGCTACACCTTC. Residues: CASSFPGHGYTF.

The J gene is TRBJ2-7, the V gene TRBV11-2; tentative D call: TRBD2 (5 bases). Germline lookup yields CDR1 SGHAT and CDR2 FQNNGV. The CDR3 length is 13 residues. Deletions cut 8 bases from V and 3 bases from J, with 14 bases between. CDR3 protein: CASSRLGVYEQYF. CDR3 nucleotides: TGTGCCAGCTCCCGCCTCGGGGTCTACGAGCAGTACTTC.

With regard to this clone: This sample includes further DNA sequences coding for the same CDR3. The chain recombines TRBV7-2 with TRBJ2-3; D remains unclear. The ends were cut back, 0 bases at V and 2 bases at J, with 6 bases in the middle. This CDR3 region has 14 residues. Germline V gives CDR1 SGHTA, CDR2 FQGNSA. CDR3 bases: TGTGCCAGCAGCTTAGCGGGATACACAGATACGCAGTATTTT. Protein product: CASSLAGYTDTQYF. The full variable domain, its missing parts supplied by reference TRBV7-2 and TRBJ2-3, is GAGVSQSPSNKVTEKGKDVELRCDPISGHTALYWYRQSLGQGLEFLIYFQGNSAPDKSGLPSDRFSAERTGGSVSTLTIQRTQQEDSAVYLCASSLAGYTDTQYFGPGTRLTVL.

The chain recombines TRBV28 with TRBJ2-5; tentative D call: TRBD1 (6 bases). Trimming shortened V by 5 bases and J by 3 bases, and 10 bases separated the two germline ends. Germline V gives CDR1 MDHEN, CDR2 SYDVKM. The CDR3 length is 13 residues. The DNA for the CDR3 is TGTGCCAGCAGTGCACAGGGTGAAGAGACCCAGTACTTC. Translation gives CASSAQGEETQYF.